A single sample gave rise to the 14 T cell receptor beta chains below, sequenced in a study of blood T cells in healthy people across ages. A second PCR, run for roughly 7 to 11 cycles, used a sample-barcoded 5' primer plus a J-beta primer mix. TCRdb reprocessed the 5' RACE reads via MiXCR and lists one record per CDR3 protein. The sample consists of more than 1.4 million distinct CDR3 sequences, around 39% of them appearing once. The sequenced sample consisted of blood. The source of these receptors is a woman under 30 in good health.

This clonotype occurred a few times. V and J are TRBV7-8 and TRBJ1-2, with unresolved D. The V gene lost 1 base and the J gene lost 0 bases, with 12 bases spanning the gap. The CDR3 is 16 amino acids. Per germline, CDR1 SGHVS and CDR2 FQNEAQ. DNA of the CDR3: TGTGCCAGCAGCTTAGGAGTGCCAGAAGCTAACTATGGCTACACCTTC. Amino acid sequence: CASSLGVPEANYGYTF.

The chain is built from TRBV28 and TRBJ1-5, with 7 bases fitting TRBD1. The CDR3 is 17 residues long. After removal of 4 bases from V and 0 bases from J, the junction contained 9 bases not matched to a gene. Germline V gives CDR1 MDHEN, CDR2 SYDVKM. CDR3 sequence reads: CASSSRDRTYSNQPQHF. CDR3 sequence (DNA): TGTGCCAGCAGTTCCCGGGACAGAACTTATAGCAATCAGCCCCAGCATTTT.

This clonotype was seen more than once but under ten times. V and J are TRBV7-6 and TRBJ2-4; tentatively, D is TRBD2 (6 bases). The germline V and J ends were trimmed by 3 bases and 15 bases, with 27 bases remaining between them. The CDR3 contains 16 residues. The germline V gene encodes CDR1 SGHVS and CDR2 FNYEAQ. The CDR3 region is CASSLRSGRDFYERYF. The CDR3 DNA follows: TGTGCCAGCAGCTTGAGGAGCGGGCGAGACTTCTACGAGCGGTACTTC.

The rearrangement links TRBV4-1 to TRBJ2-1, with D perhaps assigned TRBD1 or TRBD2 (5 bases each). The germline V and J ends were trimmed by 5 bases and 10 bases, with 18 bases remaining between them. CDR1 and CDR2 (germline): MGHRA, YSYEKL. The CDR3 contains 14 residues. CDR3 loop: CASSSPGPRTEQFF. Here the CDR3 DNA reads TGCGCCAGCAGCTCACCGGGACCCAGAACCGAGCAGTTCTTC.

The chain uses TRBV27 and TRBJ1-1, with 7 bases aligning to TRBD1. The trim removed 4 bases at V and 1 base at J, leaving 6 bases unmatched. The CDR3 runs 15 residues. Per germline, CDR1 MNHEY and CDR2 SMNVEV (reference sequence). The chain's CDR3 is CASSYGQAANTEAFF. The CDR3 nucleotides read TGTGCCAGCAGTTACGGACAGGCCGCGAACACTGAAGCTTTCTTT.

This clonotype was picked up many times. The genes are TRBV20-1 and TRBJ2-7; possible D gene TRBD2, 5 bases. V was pared by 6 bases and J by 2 bases, with 17 bases between. CDR1 DFQATT and CDR2 SNEGSKA come from the germline V gene (reference sequence). This CDR3 is built from 14 residues. The CDR3, as DNA: TGCAGTGCAAAAGCGGCAGTCCCACCCTACGAGCAGTACTTC. Encoded protein: CSAKAAVPPYEQYF.

The chain employs TRBV2 and TRBJ2-1, with D unresolved. In germline, CDR1 is SNHLY, CDR2 FYNNEI. Trimming shortened V by 2 bases and J by 0 bases, and 14 bases separated the two germline ends. This CDR3 contains 17 residues. The CDR3 reads CASSEQGEMSSYNEQFF. DNA of the CDR3: TGTGCCAGCAGTGAACAAGGTGAGATGAGCTCCTACAATGAGCAGTTCTTC.

V usage is TRBV6-6 and J usage is TRBJ2-1; D might be TRBD1 or TRBD2, each matching 5 bases. Trimming took off 5 bases at V and 1 base at J, with 9 bases between the two ends. This CDR3 is built from 14 residues. Germline-derived CDR1 and CDR2 are MNHNY and SVGAGI (reference sequence). CDR3 in amino acids: CASSDGASYNEQFF. DNA of the CDR3: TGTGCCAGCAGTGACGGGGCTTCCTACAATGAGCAGTTCTTC.

This sequence joins TRBV12-3 or TRBV12-4 and TRBJ2-1; 7 nucleotides agree with TRBD1. The CDR3 is 15 amino acids. Losses at the gene ends were 4 bases for V and 5 bases for J; bases not matched to a gene: 8. The CDR3 region is CASSSDRELNNEQFF. The DNA of the CDR3 is TGTGCCAGCAGTTCCGACAGGGAGCTTAACAATGAGCAGTTCTTC.

The gene calls are TRBV7-2 and TRBJ2-7; TRBD1 or TRBD2 may be the D gene (5 bases each). The CDR3 has 15 residues. V was cut by 5 bases and J by 7 bases, with 21 bases left in between. Germline lookup yields CDR1 SGHTA and CDR2 FQGNSA. CDR3 region: CASSPSGTPLMEQYF. In DNA, the CDR3 is TGTGCCAGCAGCCCATCCGGGACCCCCTTGATGGAGCAGTACTTC.

The chain couples TRBV10-3 to TRBJ1-2; D is possibly TRBD1 (6 bases). This CDR3 is built from 15 residues. Germline V gene sequence: CDR1 ENHRY, CDR2 SYGVKD. V was trimmed by 6 bases and J by 3 bases, leaving 17 bases between them. CDR3 sequence: CAISADSVTYYGYTF. The DNA of the CDR3 is TGTGCCATCAGCGCGGACAGCGTGACTTACTATGGCTACACCTTC.

This rearrangement joins TRBV12-3 or TRBV12-4 to TRBJ1-2; D is uncertain. The V end lost 5 bases, the J end lost 2 bases, and 9 bases lay between the germline ends. The CDR3 runs to 13 residues. CDR3 DNA: TGTGCCAGCAGTCACGGCCTGAACTATGGCTACACCTTC. This codes for CASSHGLNYGYTF.

This chain uses TRBV27 with TRBJ2-4; 9 bases agree with TRBD2. The assigned J gene may be wrong: the sequence end matches TRBJ2-7 better. From germline, CDR1 is MNHEY and CDR2 SMNVEV (reference sequence). This CDR3 is 16 amino acids long. For the CDR3, the DNA is TGTGCCAGCAGTTCCGGCGGGGGGGTCCTCTCCTACGAGCAGTACTTC. Translation: CASSSGGGVLSYEQYF.

This clonotype turned up a few times. V is TRBV6-5 and J is TRBJ1-1; 7 positions agree with TRBD1. V lost 5 bases to trimming and J lost 6 bases; unmatched junction nucleotides: 6. CDR3 length equals 13 residues. Germline values: CDR1 MNHEY, CDR2 SVGAGI. The CDR3: CASSQGTAAEAFF. DNA of the CDR3: TGTGCCAGCAGTCAAGGGACAGCAGCTGAAGCTTTCTTT.